Each of the 25 T cell receptor beta chains below was sequenced from the same sample in a study of blood T cell repertoires in COVID-19 (dated by TCRdb to the early 2020s). Library construction relied on the immunoSEQ multiplex PCR assay. TCRdb provides this immuneACCESS table in a form limited to in-frame rearrangements. Some clones are lacking; in checked studies, under half of them reflect an unresolved V gene, and why the rest are absent is not known. The sample profile shows roughly 200,000 clones; 86% of them were found once. Roughly a tenth of the sample comes from the top ten. Sequenced input: peripheral blood. Receptor source: a woman in her forties or fifties with COVID-19, enrolled during active disease.

The rearrangement uses TRBV5-1 and TRBJ2-2; D may be TRBD1 (6 bases). The CDR3 extends over 15 amino acids. V was cut by 0 bases and J by 3 bases, with 9 bases left in between. Germline V gives CDR1 SGHRS, CDR2 YFSETQ. The CDR3 reads CASSLAGADTGELFF. The CDR3 bases are TGCGCCAGCAGCTTGGCAGGGGCGGACACCGGGGAGCTGTTTTTT.

This rearrangement joins TRBV10-1 to TRBJ2-2; 8 nucleotides align to TRBD1. V shed 6 bases, J shed 1 base, and the junction held 7 bases outside the gene matches. From germline, CDR1 is WNHNN and CDR2 SYGVQD (reference sequence). The CDR3 spans 16 residues. CDR3 nucleotides: TGCGCCAGCAGAAAATCCGGGACAGGGAACACCGGGGAGCTGTTTTTT. Translated: CASRKSGTGNTGELFF.

The rearrangement joins TRBV27 to TRBJ1-4; D perhaps matches TRBD1 (6 bases). V dropped 9 bases and J dropped 5 bases, with 19 bases sitting between them. CDR1 and CDR2 (germline): MNHEY, SMNVEV (reference sequence). This CDR3 is built from 15 residues. DNA of the CDR3: TGTGCCAGTCGAAAACAGGGCCCATCCAATGAAAAACTGTTTTTT. Protein sequence: CASRKQGPSNEKLFF. Combining the CDR3 with reference TRBV27 and TRBJ1-4 gives the whole variable domain EAQVTQNPRYLITVTGKKLTVTCSQNMNHEYMSWYRQDPGLGLRQIYYSMNVEVTDKGDVPEGYKVSRKEKRNFPLILESPSPNQTSLYFCASRKQGPSNEKLFFGSGTQLSVL.

This clone was counted between two and nine times. The V gene is TRBV19, the J gene TRBJ1-5; D not certain. CDR3 size: 15 residues. CDR1 and CDR2 from the germline V gene are LNHDA and SQIVND (reference sequence). The V gene lost 3 bases and the J gene lost 1 base, with 10 bases spanning the gap. CDR3 amino acids: CASSMITLSNQPQHF. In DNA, the CDR3 is TGTGCCAGTAGTATGATTACCCTAAGCAATCAGCCCCAGCATTTT.

The chain couples TRBV19 to TRBJ2-1; 7 bases agree with TRBD1. This CDR3 comprises 13 residues. The germline V gene has CDR1 LNHDA and CDR2 SQIVND (reference sequence). With 6 bases clipped from V and 6 bases from J, the junction kept 5 bases outside the gene matches. The CDR3 coding sequence is TGTGCCAGTAGCCCGACAGGGTTCAATGAGCAGTTCTTC. Its protein is CASSPTGFNEQFF.

The chain couples TRBV5-1 to TRBJ1-1; TRBD1 aligns across 11 bases. Germline values: CDR1 SGHRS, CDR2 YFSETQ. The CDR3 has 14 residues. The V and J ends lost 3 bases and 8 bases, in that order; junction bases with no gene match: 6. As DNA, the CDR3 is TGCGCCAGCAGCTCCGTGGACAGGGGGCTCGAAGCTTTCTTT. This translates into CASSSVDRGLEAFF.

This sequence joins TRBV6-2 or TRBV6-3 and TRBJ1-5; 8 positions agree with TRBD1. Germline CDR1 is MNHEY and CDR2 is SVGEGT. The CDR3 is 18 residues long. The junction had 11 bases not matched to a gene; V was cut back by 2 bases and J by 2 bases. The CDR3 loop reads CASSYGAGGGGRNQPQHF. CDR3 in DNA: TGTGCCAGCAGTTACGGGGCAGGGGGCGGGGGTCGCAATCAGCCCCAGCATTTT.

The chain is built from TRBV6-6 and TRBJ1-6; tentative D call: TRBD1 (6 bases). CDR1 and CDR2 (germline): MNHNY, SVGAGI (reference sequence). V lost 5 bases and J 0 bases, leaving 20 bases between the germline ends. The CDR3 has 19 amino acids. CDR3 loop: CASSQDRIPFSSYNSPLHF. CDR3 nucleotides: TGTGCCAGCAGTCAGGACAGAATTCCCTTTAGCTCCTATAATTCACCCCTCCACTTT.

V and J are TRBV18 and TRBJ2-5; D remains ambiguous. V dropped 3 bases and J dropped 5 bases, with 16 bases sitting between them. CDR3 length: 15 amino acids. CDR1 and CDR2 (germline): KGHSH, LQKENI. CDR3 protein: CASSPRIAAGETQYF. The CDR3 DNA reads TGTGCCAGCTCACCGAGGATTGCCGCCGGGGAGACCCAGTACTTC. The full variable domain, its missing parts supplied by reference TRBV18 and TRBJ2-5, is NAGVMQNPRHLVRRRGQEARLRCSPMKGHSHVYWYRQLPEEGLKFMVYLQKENIIDESGMPKERFSAEFPKEGPSILRIQQVVRGDSAAYFCASSPRIAAGETQYFGPGTRLLVL.

The chain uses TRBV6-5 and TRBJ2-7; TRBD1 is a possible D gene (6 bases). The CDR3 is made up of 13 amino acids. The V gene's germline CDR1 is MNHEY and CDR2 SVGAGI. V was shortened by 7 bases and J by 2 bases, with 12 bases between the two germline ends. Here the CDR3 reads CASTPGAAYEQYF. The CDR3 coding sequence is TGTGCCAGCACCCCAGGGGCCGCCTACGAGCAGTACTTC.

The gene calls are TRBV6-2 or TRBV6-3 and TRBJ2-1, with D possibly matching TRBD2 (6 bases). Germline loops: CDR1 MNHEY, CDR2 SVGEGT. The CDR3 spans 15 residues. V was clipped by 5 bases and J by 2 bases, with 13 bases between them. This CDR3 is CASSTRLVAYNEQFF. The CDR3 nucleotides read TGTGCCAGCAGTACGCGACTAGTAGCCTACAATGAGCAGTTCTTC.

V usage is TRBV14 and J usage is TRBJ2-5; possibly TRBD1 for D (5 bases). Germline assignment: CDR1 SGHDN and CDR2 FVKESK. Deletions cut 4 bases from V and 5 bases from J, with 14 bases between. The CDR3 has 14 residues. The CDR3 loop reads CASSLLRVWETQYF. CDR3 nucleotide sequence: TGTGCCAGCAGCCTACTCAGGGTCTGGGAGACCCAGTACTTC.

The chain is built from TRBV2 and TRBJ2-1; possible D gene TRBD2, 5 bases. The CDR3 has 17 amino acids. Germline values: CDR1 SNHLY, CDR2 FYNNEI. V was shortened by 3 bases and J by 7 bases, with 22 bases between the two germline ends. The CDR3 region has the DNA TGTGCCAGCAGTGACAGTTTTCCAGGATCCGAGGGTAATGAGCAGTTCTTC. This sequence encodes CASSDSFPGSEGNEQFF.

The chain has TRBV7-9 and TRBJ2-3; the D gene is possibly TRBD1 (5 bases). The V gene's germline CDR1 is SEHNR and CDR2 FQNEAQ (reference sequence). The CDR3 extends over 16 amino acids. Between the trimmed V and J ends, which lost 1 base and 2 bases, there was a span of 13 bases. CDR3 in amino acids: CASSLGGPLYTDTQYF. DNA of the CDR3: TGTGCCAGCAGCTTAGGGGGCCCTCTCTACACAGATACGCAGTATTTT.

This sequence joins TRBV28 and TRBJ1-5; the D gene is possibly TRBD1 (6 bases). The CDR3 covers 16 residues. V dropped 6 bases and J dropped 2 bases, with 17 bases sitting between them. Germline CDR1 is MDHEN and CDR2 is SYDVKM. This chain's CDR3 is CASRSNRVPGNQPQHF. The CDR3 DNA is TGTGCCAGCAGGTCGAACAGGGTTCCTGGCAATCAGCCCCAGCATTTT. Variable domain in full (rest from reference TRBV28 and TRBJ1-5): DVKVTQSSRYLVKRTGEKVFLECVQDMDHENMFWYRQDPGLGLRLIYFSYDVKMKEKGDIPEGYSVSREKKERFSLILESASTNQTSMYLCASRSNRVPGNQPQHFGDGTRLSIL.

The chain couples TRBV5-6 to TRBJ2-7; maybe TRBD2 (6 bases). From germline, CDR1 is SGHDT and CDR2 YYEEEE. Trimming took 3 bases from V and 4 from J, leaving 23 bases between them. The CDR3 is 17 residues long. The CDR3: CASSSNRRDFPLYEQYF. CDR3 nucleotides: TGTGCCAGCAGCTCGAATCGCCGGGACTTCCCCCTATACGAGCAGTACTTC.

The rearrangement links TRBV7-9 to TRBJ1-1, with TRBD1 matching 8 bases. The CDR3 extends over 14 amino acids. Losses at the gene ends were 5 bases for V and 6 bases for J; bases not matched to a gene: 8. Per germline, CDR1 SEHNR and CDR2 FQNEAQ (reference sequence). The CDR3 DNA is TGTGCCAGCAGCCCCGGACAGGGTGGCCCTGAAGCTTTCTTT. Encoded protein: CASSPGQGGPEAFF. Full variable domain (outside the CDR3, taken from reference TRBV7-9 and TRBJ1-1): DTGVSQNPRHKITKRGQNVTFRCDPISEHNRLYWYRQTLGQGPEFLTYFQNEAQLEKSRLLSDRFSAERPKGSFSTLEIQRTEQGDSAMYLCASSPGQGGPEAFFGQGTRLTVV.

This sequence joins TRBV18 and TRBJ1-1, with TRBD1 as a possible D gene (5 bases). The CDR3 runs 13 residues. The V and J ends lost 5 bases and 1 base respectively, with 8 bases between them. Per germline, CDR1 KGHSH and CDR2 LQKENI. The CDR3 coding sequence is TGTGCCAGCTCAAGGGGCCGGAACACTGAAGCTTTCTTT. It codes for CASSRGRNTEAFF.

The V and J genes are TRBV10-3 and TRBJ1-2, with 7 positions matching TRBD1. The V gene end was trimmed by 2 bases and the J gene end by 5 bases; junction bases not matched to a gene: 5. Germline lookup yields CDR1 ENHRY and CDR2 SYGVKD. The CDR3 extends over 14 amino acids. CDR3 nucleotides: TGTGCCATCAGTGAGGGGACAGTAAGGTATGGCTACACCTTC. It codes for CAISEGTVRYGYTF.

The DNA of the CDR3 is TGTGCCTGGAGTACTCCCCGGAGGGTAACTAATGAAAAACTGTTTTTT. Translation gives CAWSTPRRVTNEKLFF. The V and J genes are TRBV30 and TRBJ1-4, with unresolved D. Germline CDR1 and CDR2: GTSNPN and SVGIG (reference sequence). The CDR3 runs 16 residues. V dropped 2 bases and J dropped 1 base, with 14 bases sitting between them.

J is TRBJ1-2 and V is TRBV6-5; D is uncertain. CDR1 is MNHEY and CDR2 is SVGAGI in the germline V gene. This CDR3 contains 15 residues. V was shortened by 10 bases and J by 8 bases, with 26 bases between the two germline ends. CDR3 DNA sequence: TGTGCCACCGGGGAACGCTCCGTGCGTAGGAGCGGCTACACCTTC. As protein: CATGERSVRRSGYTF.

The table lists this clone with a few counts. The rearrangement links TRBV10-3 to TRBJ2-2, with D perhaps TRBD2 (6 bases). This CDR3 has 15 amino acids. V was clipped by 4 bases and J by 2 bases, with 11 bases between them. Germline CDR1 is ENHRY and CDR2 is SYGVKD. The CDR3 here is CAISVGTYNTGELFF. Here the CDR3 DNA reads TGTGCCATCAGTGTTGGGACTTATAACACCGGGGAGCTGTTTTTT.

The chain uses TRBV6-5 and TRBJ1-2; 11 bases are shared with TRBD1. The CDR3 covers 16 residues. Germline V CDR1 and CDR2: MNHEY, SVGAGI. With 0 bases clipped from V and 8 bases from J, the junction kept 8 bases outside the gene matches. Here the CDR3 reads CASSYSGTGGPIGYTF. The CDR3 DNA is TGTGCCAGCAGTTACTCGGGGACAGGGGGTCCTATCGGCTACACCTTC.

The rearrangement links TRBV2 to TRBJ2-2, with TRBD2 matching over 7 bases. The CDR3 runs 15 residues. The V and J ends lost 5 bases and 4 bases, in that order; junction bases with no gene match: 7. CDR1 is SNHLY and CDR2 is FYNNEI in the germline V gene. DNA for the CDR3: TGTGCCAGCAGTCCGCGGACTAGAGGCACCGGGGAGCTGTTTTTT. Its translation: CASSPRTRGTGELFF.

The CDR3 DNA reads as TGTGCCACCAGTGACTCCAGGGTTTATGAGCAGTTCTTC. Encoded protein: CATSDSRVYEQFF. This chain uses TRBV24-1 with TRBJ2-1, with a possible D match to TRBD1 (5 bases). CDR1 and CDR2 (germline): KGHDR, SFDVKD. V was trimmed by 4 bases and J by 8 bases, leaving 11 bases between them. The CDR3 is 13 amino acids.